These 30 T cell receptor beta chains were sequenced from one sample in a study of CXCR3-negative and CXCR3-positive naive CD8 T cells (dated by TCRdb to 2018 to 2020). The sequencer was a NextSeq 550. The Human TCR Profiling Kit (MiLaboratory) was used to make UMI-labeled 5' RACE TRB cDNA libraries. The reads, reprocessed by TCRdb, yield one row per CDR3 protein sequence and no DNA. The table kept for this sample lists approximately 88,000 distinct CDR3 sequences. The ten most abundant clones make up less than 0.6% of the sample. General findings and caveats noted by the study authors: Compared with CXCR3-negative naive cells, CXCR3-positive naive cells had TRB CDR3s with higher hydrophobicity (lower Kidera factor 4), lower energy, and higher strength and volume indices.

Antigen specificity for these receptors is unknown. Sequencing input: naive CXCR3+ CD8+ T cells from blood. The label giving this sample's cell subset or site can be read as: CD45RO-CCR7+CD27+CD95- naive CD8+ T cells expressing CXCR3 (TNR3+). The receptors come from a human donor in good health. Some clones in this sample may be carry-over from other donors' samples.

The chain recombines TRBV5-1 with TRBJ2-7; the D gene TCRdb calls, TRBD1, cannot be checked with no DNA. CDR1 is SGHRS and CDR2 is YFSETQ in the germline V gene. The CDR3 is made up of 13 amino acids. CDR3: CASSLSQDYEQYF.

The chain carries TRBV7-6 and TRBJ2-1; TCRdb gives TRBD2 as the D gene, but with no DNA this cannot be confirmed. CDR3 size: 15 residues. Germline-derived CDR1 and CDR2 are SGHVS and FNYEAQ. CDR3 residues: CASSLNLAEYNEQFF.

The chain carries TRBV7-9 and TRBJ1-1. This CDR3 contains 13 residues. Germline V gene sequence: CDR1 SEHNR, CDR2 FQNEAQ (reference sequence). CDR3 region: CASSLNSGTEAFF.

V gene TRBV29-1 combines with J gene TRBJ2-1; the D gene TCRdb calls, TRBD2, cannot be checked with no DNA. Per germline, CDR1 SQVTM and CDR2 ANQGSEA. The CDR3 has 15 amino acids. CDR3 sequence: CSAWTSGEPYNEQFF.

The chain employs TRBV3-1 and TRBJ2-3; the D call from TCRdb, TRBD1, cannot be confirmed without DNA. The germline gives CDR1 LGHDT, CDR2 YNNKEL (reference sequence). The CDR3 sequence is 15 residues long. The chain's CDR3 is CASSRQGPPTDTQYF.

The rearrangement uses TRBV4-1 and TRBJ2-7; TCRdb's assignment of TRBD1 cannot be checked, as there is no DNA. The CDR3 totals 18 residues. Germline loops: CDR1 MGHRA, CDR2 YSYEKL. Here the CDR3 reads CASSQGQVRPDLFYEQYF.

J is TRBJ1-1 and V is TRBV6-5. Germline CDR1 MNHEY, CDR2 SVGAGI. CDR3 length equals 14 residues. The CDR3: CASSYNGGNTEAFF.

CDR3: CASSYSDSTNTEAFF. This sequence joins TRBV6-2 or TRBV6-3 and TRBJ1-1; TCRdb outputs TRBD1, but without DNA this stays unchecked. This CDR3 spans 15 amino acids. The V gene's germline CDR1 is MNHEY and CDR2 SVGEGT.

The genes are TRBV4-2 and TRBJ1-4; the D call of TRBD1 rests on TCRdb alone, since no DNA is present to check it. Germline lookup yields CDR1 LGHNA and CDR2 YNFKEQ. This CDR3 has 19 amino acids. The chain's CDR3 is CASSQRDRGRSLTNEKLFF.

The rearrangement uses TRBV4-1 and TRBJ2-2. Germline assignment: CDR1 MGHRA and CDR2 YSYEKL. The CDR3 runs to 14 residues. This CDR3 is CASSQEWDFGELFF.

The CDR3 sequence: CASSQESRGSDEQFF. This chain uses TRBV4-1 with TRBJ2-1; TCRdb's D call, TRBD1, is unchecked because there is no DNA. This CDR3 region has 15 residues. Germline CDR1 is MGHRA and CDR2 is YSYEKL.

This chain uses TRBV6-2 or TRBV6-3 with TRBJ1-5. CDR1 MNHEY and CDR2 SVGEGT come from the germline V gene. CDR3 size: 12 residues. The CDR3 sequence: CASSSPNQPQHF.

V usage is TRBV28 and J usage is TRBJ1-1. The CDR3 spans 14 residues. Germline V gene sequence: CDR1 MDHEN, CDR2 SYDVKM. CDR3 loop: CASSFFFLGTEAFF.

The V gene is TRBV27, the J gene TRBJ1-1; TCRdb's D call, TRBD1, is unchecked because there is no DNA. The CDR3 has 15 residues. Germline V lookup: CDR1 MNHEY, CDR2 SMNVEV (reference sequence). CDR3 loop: CASSLSLTGGTEAFF.

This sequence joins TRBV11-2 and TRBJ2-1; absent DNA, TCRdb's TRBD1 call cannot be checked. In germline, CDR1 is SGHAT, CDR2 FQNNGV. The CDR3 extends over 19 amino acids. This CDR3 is CASSLPRGTEYTFPNEQFF.

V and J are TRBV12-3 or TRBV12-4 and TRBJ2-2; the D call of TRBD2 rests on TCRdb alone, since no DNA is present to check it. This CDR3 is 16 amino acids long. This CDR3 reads CASSFASGLAAGELFF.

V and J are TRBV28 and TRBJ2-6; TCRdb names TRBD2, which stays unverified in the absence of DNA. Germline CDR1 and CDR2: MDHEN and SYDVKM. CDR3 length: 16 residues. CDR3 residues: CASSFPLAAGANVLTF.

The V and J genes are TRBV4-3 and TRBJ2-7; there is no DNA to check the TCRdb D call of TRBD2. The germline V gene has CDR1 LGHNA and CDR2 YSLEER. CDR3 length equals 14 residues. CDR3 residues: CASSQEAGSYEQYF.

The chain's CDR3 is CSAGRGRDQETQYF. The chain recombines TRBV20-1 with TRBJ2-5. The CDR3 totals 14 residues. The germline CDR1 and CDR2 sequences are DFQATT and SNEGSKA (reference sequence).

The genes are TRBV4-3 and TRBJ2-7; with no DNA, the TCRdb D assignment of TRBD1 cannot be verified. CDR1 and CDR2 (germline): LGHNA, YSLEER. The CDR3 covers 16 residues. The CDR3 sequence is CASSQEKEGVSYEQYF.

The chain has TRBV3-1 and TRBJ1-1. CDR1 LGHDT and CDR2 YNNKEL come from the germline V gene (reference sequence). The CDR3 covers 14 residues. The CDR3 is CASRVATKNTEAFF.

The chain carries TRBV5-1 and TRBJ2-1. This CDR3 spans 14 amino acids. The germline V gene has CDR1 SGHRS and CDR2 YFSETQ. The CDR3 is CASSWRTRYNEQFF.

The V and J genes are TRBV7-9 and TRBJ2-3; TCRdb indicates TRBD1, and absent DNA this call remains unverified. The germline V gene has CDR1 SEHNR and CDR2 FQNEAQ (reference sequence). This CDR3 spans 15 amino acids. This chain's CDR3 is CASSTPRITTDTQYF.

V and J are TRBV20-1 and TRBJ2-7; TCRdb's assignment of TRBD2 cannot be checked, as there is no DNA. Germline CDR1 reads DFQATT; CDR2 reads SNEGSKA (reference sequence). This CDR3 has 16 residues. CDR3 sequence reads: CSARELRRAATYEQYF.

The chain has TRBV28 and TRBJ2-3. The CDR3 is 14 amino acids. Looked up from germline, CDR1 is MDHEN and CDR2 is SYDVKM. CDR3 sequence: CASSQSDSTDTQYF.

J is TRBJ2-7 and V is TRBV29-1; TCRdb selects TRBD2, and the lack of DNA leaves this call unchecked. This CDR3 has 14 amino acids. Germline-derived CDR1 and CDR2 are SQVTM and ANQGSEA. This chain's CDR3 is CSVETGSNYYEQYF.

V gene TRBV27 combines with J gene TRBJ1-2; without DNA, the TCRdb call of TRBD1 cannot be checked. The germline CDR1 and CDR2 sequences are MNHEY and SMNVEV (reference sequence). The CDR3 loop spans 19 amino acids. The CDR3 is CASSQMTGTGLVPHYGYTF.

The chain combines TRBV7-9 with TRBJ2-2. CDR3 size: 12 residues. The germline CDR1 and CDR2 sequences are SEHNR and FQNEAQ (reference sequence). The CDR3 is CASSEFTGELFF.

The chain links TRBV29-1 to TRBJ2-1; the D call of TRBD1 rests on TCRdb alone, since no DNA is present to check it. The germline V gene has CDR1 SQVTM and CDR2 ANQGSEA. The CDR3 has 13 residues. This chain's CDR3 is CSVEGGLGNEQFF.

This CDR3 is CASSLGTNAGELFF. The chain carries TRBV28 and TRBJ2-2. This CDR3 contains 14 residues. Germline V gene data show CDR1 as MDHEN and CDR2 as SYDVKM.